The rows below give T cell receptor beta chains drawn from one sample of a study of blood T cell dynamics during melanoma immunotherapy. Profiling relied on immunoSEQ multiplex PCR, and the TCRdb table lists in-frame clones only, not all of them. The sample consists of roughly 16,000 clones, approximately 90% of them appearing once. The sample here was blood, taken from a patient treated with checkpoint blockade. The receptor set was obtained from a human donor with melanoma. Both conserved end residues are part of each CDR3. Fields, in order: J gene, D gene, V gene, clone size, CDR3 DNA, CDR3 protein. D genes are given only for firm matches. Part of the rows lack a size; the others show once, few, many or a class for expanded clones.

TRBJ1-4 | NA | TRBV27 | NA | TGTGCCAGCGGGGGAGGCCGGGGGGAAAAACTGTTTTTT | CASGGGRGEKLFF
TRBJ1-3 | NA | TRBV7-9 | NA | TGTGCCAGCAGCCCGAAGGACAGACTGGGAAACACCATATATTTT | CASSPKDRLGNTIYF
TRBJ1-5 | TRBD1 | TRBV19 | NA | TGTGCCAGTAGTAGCGGGACAGGGTACAATCAGCCCCAGCATTTT | CASSSGTGYNQPQHF
TRBJ2-7 | NA | TRBV4-1 | NA | TGCGCCAGCAGCCAAGCTCGGACGAACTACGAGCAGTACTTC | CASSQARTNYEQYF
TRBJ1-3 | TRBD1 | TRBV27 | NA | TGTGCCAGCAGTCCGGGACAGGGTAGAAACACCATATATTTT | CASSPGQGRNTIYF
TRBJ1-2 | NA | TRBV10-3 | once | TGTGCCATCAGCACGGCGGGTAGGGGCTACACCTTC | CAISTAGRGYTF
TRBJ2-5 | NA | TRBV7-9 | NA | TGTGCCAGCAGCCGAGTGACAGGTGGAGAGACCCAGTACTTC | CASSRVTGGETQYF
TRBJ1-1 | NA | TRBV6-5 | NA | TGTGCCAGCAGTTCAACTTTGAACACTGAAGCTTTCTTT | CASSSTLNTEAFF
TRBJ2-3 | TRBD1 | TRBV19 | NA | TGTGCCAGTAGTATCGGGACAGGGGGCACAGATACGCAGTATTTT | CASSIGTGGTDTQYF
TRBJ2-1 | NA | TRBV11-1 | NA | TGTGCCAGCAGCTCTAGGGGGGGACTCACACACGATGAGCAGTTCTTC | CASSSRGGLTHDEQFF
TRBJ2-7 | NA | TRBV19 | once | TGTGCCAGTAGCGGGACGGTCTCCTACGAGCAGTACTTC | CASSGTVSYEQYF
TRBJ1-5 | NA | TRBV19 | NA | TGTGCCAGTACCGTATCAGGGAGCAATCAGCCCCAGCATTTT | CASTVSGSNQPQHF
TRBJ2-1 | TRBD2 | TRBV5-1 | NA | TGCGCCAGCAGCAACGGGGGGGCTTACAATGAGCAGTTCTTC | CASSNGGAYNEQFF
TRBJ1-5 | NA | TRBV4-3 | NA | TGCGCCAGCAGCCAAGGCCGGGGGGCTGGGCAGCCCCAGCATTTT | CASSQGRGAGQPQHF
TRBJ1-4 | NA | TRBV7-2 | NA | TGTGCCAGCAGCTTAGGCTCCTCACGGAATGAAAAACTGTTTTTT | CASSLGSSRNEKLFF
TRBJ1-2 | NA | TRBV9 | NA | TGTGCCAGCAGGAACAGCCATGGCTACACCTTC | CASRNSHGYTF
TRBJ2-1 | NA | TRBV6-4 | NA | TGTGCCAGCAAGGTAGGAGAGATGTTCTACAATGAGCAGTTCTTC | CASKVGEMFYNEQFF
TRBJ2-2 | NA | TRBV7-8 | NA | TGTGCCAGCAGCTTAGCTGGGAGGACTAACACCGGGGAGCTGTTTTTT | CASSLAGRTNTGELFF
TRBJ1-4 | TRBD1 | TRBV7-8 | NA | TGTGCCAGCAGCCCGAAGGACAGGCAACCCCGCGGGGGTGAAAAACTGTTTTTT | CASSPKDRQPRGGEKLFF
TRBJ2-3 | NA | TRBV6-1 | once | TGTGCCAGCAGTGGGGGGAGAACGGTGGATACGCAGTATTTT | CASSGGRTVDTQYF
TRBJ1-2 | NA | TRBV5-4 | NA | TGTGCCAGCAGCTTGGCTGGGGGCAACTATGGCTACACCTTC | CASSLAGGNYGYTF
TRBJ1-4 | NA | TRBV5-4 | once | TGTGCCAGCAGCTTGGCTGGGCAGGGCTCTGAAAAACTGTTTTTT | CASSLAGQGSEKLFF
TRBJ2-3 | TRBD1 | TRBV5-1 | NA | TGCGCCAGCAGCTTGGCGGACAGGGCGGGAGATACGCAGTATTTT | CASSLADRAGDTQYF
TRBJ2-3 | NA | TRBV14 | NA | TGTGCCAGCAGCCAAGTACGTCCGCTTGGCACAGATACGCAGTATTTT | CASSQVRPLGTDTQYF
TRBJ2-7 | NA | TRBV6-5 | NA | TGTGCCAGCAGGCGGGACTCCCCAAGGAACTACGAGCAGTACTTC | CASRRDSPRNYEQYF
TRBJ2-3 | NA | TRBV15 | NA | TGTGCCACCAGCAGGGATCAGGGGGATACGCAGTATTTT | CATSRDQGDTQYF
TRBJ2-5 | NA | TRBV28 | NA | TGTGCCAGCAGTTTATGGGACGACAGCCCCCAAGAGACCCAGTACTTC | CASSLWDDSPQETQYF
TRBJ1-1 | NA | TRBV5-1 | NA | TGCGCCAGCAGCGCCACAGGTTCTGAAGCTTTCTTT | CASSATGSEAFF
TRBJ2-3 | NA | TRBV19 | NA | TGTGCCAGTAGTATAGGTGGGCTGGGAGATACGCAGTATTTT | CASSIGGLGDTQYF
TRBJ2-2 | NA | TRBV5-8 | NA | TGTGCCAGCAGCTTCCAGACCACCACCGGGGAGCTGTTTTTT | CASSFQTTTGELFF
TRBJ2-7 | NA | TRBV19 | NA | TGTGCCAGTAGTATAGGACTAGCCTACGAGCAGTACTTC | CASSIGLAYEQYF
TRBJ2-5 | NA | TRBV18 | NA | TGTGCCAGCTCACCAAAAGAGACCCAGTACTTC | CASSPKETQYF
TRBJ1-2 | TRBD1 | TRBV5-1 | once | TGCGCCAGCAGCCGCGGGACAGGGGAAGGCTACACCTTC | CASSRGTGEGYTF
TRBJ2-7 | TRBD1 | TRBV30 | NA | TGTGCCTGCTTGGACAGGGGAAGAGGCTCCTACGAGCAGTACTTC | CACLDRGRGSYEQYF
TRBJ2-2 | TRBD1 | TRBV7-7 | NA | TGTGCCAGCAGAAATACAGGGGACAAGAACACCGGGGAGCTGTTTTTT | CASRNTGDKNTGELFF
TRBJ2-3 | TRBD2 | TRBV2 | NA | TGTGCCAGCAGCCCCGGGACTAGCTCCCGAACAACAGATACGCAGTATTTT | CASSPGTSSRTTDTQYF
TRBJ1-2 | NA | TRBV19 | few | TGTGCCAGTAGTATCCCCCGAAGCAACGATGGCTACACCTTC | CASSIPRSNDGYTF
TRBJ1-6 | NA | TRBV27 | NA | TGTGCCAGCAGTTTAAGCGGGGGCCGATATAATTCACCCCTCCACTTT | CASSLSGGRYNSPLHF